Each of the 2 T cell receptor beta chains below was sequenced from the same sample in a study of T cells in Graves' hyperthyroidism and ophthalmopathy. The investigators amplified TCR beta CDR3 regions from RNA transcripts. In the first-round RT-PCR of the TCR CDR3, the HTBI primer set was used. Each CDR3 protein is one row after TCRdb ran MiXCR on the multiplex PCR reads. The sample consists of 350,000 to 450,000 distinct CDR3 sequences, 11% to 15% of them appearing once. The sample taken for sequencing was blood. The receptors were gathered from a man in his forties or fifties with Graves' ophthalmopathy.

The J gene is TRBJ2-5, the V gene TRBV7-2, with D tentatively TRBD2 (6 bases). Trimming left V 1 base short and J 10 bases short, with 22 bases between. The germline gives CDR1 SGHTA, CDR2 FQGNSA. This CDR3 is built from 16 residues. The CDR3 DNA sequence: TGTGCCAGCAGCTTAGGAGGATTGACTAGAGGGGTGGGCCAGTACTTC. Translating it yields CASSLGGLTRGVGQYF. The whole variable domain, filled in from reference TRBV7-2 and TRBJ2-5, reads GAGVSQSPSNKVTEKGKDVELRCDPISGHTALYWYRQSLGQGLEFLIYFQGNSAPDKSGLPSDRFSAERTGGSVSTLTIQRTQQEDSAVYLCASSLGGLTRGVGQYFGPGTRLLVL.

Many counts were recorded for this clonotype. V and J are TRBV30 and TRBJ2-7, with 10 bases that match TRBD2. Trimming removed 4 bases from V and 4 bases from J; junction bases left unmatched: 13. This CDR3 is 16 amino acids long. The V gene's germline CDR1 is GTSNPN and CDR2 SVGIG (reference sequence). In nucleotides, the CDR3 is TGTGCCTGGACTAGGGGAGGGAGCGGGAGGGCTTACGAGCAGTACTTC. Its translation: CAWTRGGSGRAYEQYF.